This T cell receptor beta chain was recorded in a study of blood T cell repertoires in COVID-19. Turning to the study itself: The analysed material was cDNA or gDNA that came from T cells, B-cell-depleted T cells, or PBMCs.

This table comes from immunoSEQ multiplex PCR, and its TCRdb copy is limited to in-frame clones, with some not included. The top ten hold roughly 0.7% of the sample, which has approximately 440,000 clones, around 90% seen once. The CDR3 extends over 14 amino acids. Per the germline V gene, CDR1 is LGHDT and CDR2 is YNNKEL (reference sequence). The V segment lost 1 base and the J segment 3 bases; nucleotides outside the gene matches: 2. The sample taken for sequencing was PBMCs or T cells enriched from blood (not recorded which). The rearrangement uses TRBV3-1 (or the pseudogene TRBV3-2) and TRBJ1-2; 7 bases align to TRBD1. The clonotype comes from a woman aged 18-30 years who had recovered from COVID-19. The CDR3 nucleotides read TGTGCCAGCAGCCAAGGCAGGGGGGACTATGGCTACACCTTC. It yields the protein CASSQGRGDYGYTF.